This T cell receptor beta chain was recovered during a study of blood T cell repertoires in COVID-19. Study-level information: Samples of COVID-19 (acute and convalescent) were obtained from the United States, Italy and Spain. PBMCs, B-cell-depleted T cells, or T cells were the source of the cDNA or gDNA that made up the material.

Seattle participants joined during active infection and were tracked over time. In the original processing: Cell counts per sample came from amplifying reference gene primers. Here immunoSEQ multiplex PCR was the method, and the copy in TCRdb shows in-frame clones only, minus some. For V, J and clone size, that table is used; D and trimming come from the DNA. The sample carries about 160,000 clones, 80% to 95% recorded once. Sequenced input: peripheral blood. The clonotype comes from a man aged 30-40 years with COVID-19, enrolled during active disease.

The CDR3 sequence: CASSPRPGVNEKLFF. The CDR3 DNA is TGCGCCAGCAGCCCCCGGCCAGGGGTTAATGAAAAACTGTTTTTT. V is TRBV5-1 and J is TRBJ1-4, with D perhaps TRBD1 (6 bases). The CDR3 sequence is 15 residues long. V lost 4 bases and J lost 4, with 14 bases in between. CDR1 and CDR2 from the germline V gene are SGHRS and YFSETQ.